Below are 9 T cell receptor beta chains sequenced from a single sample in a study of Tregs in tolerant kidney transplant recipients. The nonmyeloablative bone marrow transplants came from related graft donors, with transient mixed chimerism. This table comes from immunoSEQ multiplex PCR, and its TCRdb copy is limited to in-frame clones, with some not included. The sample has 65,000 or so clones; around 87% are singletons. The sequenced sample was CD4+ T cells from blood (PBMCs), obtained 6 months after the transplant. These receptors came from a human patient who received a combined kidney and bone marrow transplant. The graft donor may account for some of the T cells.

This chain uses TRBV7-2 with TRBJ2-3; perhaps TRBD2 as D (5 bases). Between the trimmed V and J ends, which lost 0 bases and 4 bases, there was a span of 8 bases. The CDR3 is 14 residues long. The germline CDR1 and CDR2 sequences are SGHTA and FQGNSA. Here the CDR3 reads CASSLAGASDTQYF. CDR3 nucleotide sequence: TGTGCCAGCAGCTTAGCGGGAGCCTCAGATACGCAGTATTTT.

The genes are TRBV5-1 and TRBJ1-1; weak D call: TRBD1 (6 bases). The CDR3 runs to 15 residues. Germline loops: CDR1 SGHRS, CDR2 YFSETQ. The V and J ends lost 2 bases and 0 bases respectively, with 11 bases between them. The CDR3 here is CASSLLGDMNTEAFF. CDR3 DNA sequence: TGCGCCAGCAGCTTACTGGGGGACATGAACACTGAAGCTTTCTTT.

J is TRBJ2-7 and V is TRBV7-7; D is ambiguous. This CDR3 contains 15 residues. Germline-derived CDR1 and CDR2 are SSHAT and FNYEAQ (reference sequence). The V and J ends lost 0 bases and 3 bases respectively, with 12 bases between them. CDR3 region: CASSLALADYYEQYF. CDR3 in DNA: TGTGCCAGCAGCTTAGCGCTGGCGGATTACTACGAGCAGTACTTC.

This chain links TRBV30 with TRBJ2-2; D is perhaps TRBD2 (6 bases). Trimming took off 5 bases at V and 3 bases at J, with 10 bases between the two ends. The CDR3 runs to 13 residues. Germline CDR1 and CDR2: GTSNPN and SVGIG (reference sequence). In DNA, the CDR3 is TGTGCCTGGCGGGGGTTTTACACCGGGGAGCTGTTTTTT. Its protein is CAWRGFYTGELFF.

The V and J genes are TRBV11-2 and TRBJ1-4; 7 bases are shared with TRBD1. In germline, CDR1 is SGHAT, CDR2 FQNNGV. The CDR3 extends over 15 amino acids. Trimming took 5 bases from V and 7 from J; bases not matched to a gene: 10. The CDR3 nucleotides are TGTGCCAGCAGCCTCAACAGGGGTGATGCTGAAAAACTGTTTTTT. Residues: CASSLNRGDAEKLFF.

This clone was counted a few times. The chain links TRBV10-3 to TRBJ1-1, with D perhaps matching TRBD1 (5 bases). CDR1 and CDR2 from the germline V gene are ENHRY and SYGVKD. V lost 3 bases, J lost 4 bases, and 9 bases lay in between. This CDR3 is 13 amino acids long. The CDR3 sequence: CAISDRAATEAFF. DNA of the CDR3: TGTGCCATCAGTGACAGGGCGGCCACTGAAGCTTTCTTT.

V is TRBV19 and J is TRBJ1-5, with unresolved D. Germline V gene sequence: CDR1 LNHDA, CDR2 SQIVND (reference sequence). The CDR3 contains 16 residues. Trimming cost V 1 base and J 4 bases, with 14 bases left between them. The CDR3 bases are TGTGCCAGTAGTATAGTCGTGGGCAGAGTGAATCAGCCCCAGCATTTT. It translates to CASSIVVGRVNQPQHF.

The DNA of the CDR3 is TGCAGCGTTGGGTTAGGGGACACTGAAGCTTTCTTT. It translates to CSVGLGDTEAFF. The chain has TRBV29-1 and TRBJ1-1; D perhaps matches TRBD1 (5 bases). V was clipped by 4 bases and J by 3 bases, with 9 bases between them. Germline V CDR1 and CDR2: SQVTM, ANQGSEA. The CDR3 is 12 residues long.

DNA for the CDR3: TGTGCCAGCAGCTTATCCTGGACAGACCCTCCGAACACTGAAGCTTTCTTT. It translates to CASSLSWTDPPNTEAFF. This chain joins TRBV5-8 and TRBJ1-1; the D gene is possibly TRBD1 (6 bases). CDR1 is SGHTS and CDR2 is YDEGEE in the germline V gene. Trimming took 2 bases from V and 1 from J, leaving 18 bases between them. The CDR3 is 17 residues long. The variable domain in full, with the rest retrieved from reference TRBV5-8 and TRBJ1-1, is EAGVTQSPTHLIKTRGQQATLRCSPISGHTSVYWYQQALGLGLQFLLWYDEGEERNRGNFPPRFSGRQFPNYSSELNVNALELEDSALYLCASSLSWTDPPNTEAFFGQGTRLTVV.